A single sample is the source of the 11 T cell receptor beta chains below, sequenced in a study of blood T cell repertoires in COVID-19. TCRdb's table, derived via immunoSEQ multiplex PCR, lists solely in-frame clones and lacks some. The sample includes 140,000 to 150,000 clones, roughly 79% of them seen just once. Sequencing input: peripheral blood. All receptors come from a woman in her fifties or sixties with acute or convalescent COVID-19.

This CDR3 reads CAPIGRSKGRNGETQYF. The CDR3 DNA reads TGTGCCCCCATAGGGCGGTCTAAGGGGCGCAACGGGGAGACCCAGTACTTC. The genes are TRBV24-1 and TRBJ2-5; the D gene is possibly TRBD1 (5 bases). Trimming removed 12 bases from V and 5 bases from J, with 30 bases in between. The V gene's germline CDR1 is KGHDR and CDR2 SFDVKD. CDR3 length equals 17 residues.

The rearrangement joins TRBV28 to TRBJ2-2; 8 nucleotides match TRBD1. The CDR3 runs to 15 residues. Germline V gene data show CDR1 as MDHEN and CDR2 as SYDVKM. The V and J ends lost 2 bases and 5 bases, in that order; junction bases with no gene match: 4. CDR3 amino acids: CASSLQGAVTGELFF. CDR3 bases: TGTGCCAGCAGTTTACAGGGGGCCGTTACCGGGGAGCTGTTTTTT.

The genes are TRBV6-5 and TRBJ2-7, with no clear D. CDR3 size: 16 residues. V gave up 4 bases and J gave up 0 bases, with 16 bases separating them. Germline V gene sequence: CDR1 MNHEY, CDR2 SVGAGI. CDR3 sequence reads: CASSWAQGGSSYEQYF. For the CDR3, the DNA is TGTGCCAGCAGTTGGGCTCAAGGTGGCAGCTCCTACGAGCAGTACTTC.

CDR3 DNA sequence: TGCGCCAGCAGCTGGCGGGAGTTCGCGAACACCGGGGAGCTGTTTTTT. Protein: CASSWREFANTGELFF. V gene TRBV5-1 combines with J gene TRBJ2-2; TRBD2 matches at 7 bases. The CDR3 has 16 amino acids. Trimming at V came to 3 bases and at J to 0 bases, leaving 5 bases not matched to a gene. CDR1 is SGHRS, CDR2 YFSETQ, per germline.

This clone was found a few times. The V and J genes are TRBV27 and TRBJ1-6; D gene ambiguous. V lost 3 bases to trimming and J lost 11 bases, with 11 bases between them. The CDR3 extends over 13 amino acids. Germline V gene sequence: CDR1 MNHEY, CDR2 SMNVEV (reference sequence). This chain's CDR3 is CASSFDALTPLHF. CDR3 DNA sequence: TGTGCCAGCAGTTTTGATGCACTAACACCCCTCCACTTT.

The chain links TRBV9 to TRBJ1-6, with TRBD1 as a possible D gene (5 bases). V lost 2 bases to trimming and J lost 3 bases, with 6 bases between them. The CDR3 contains 14 residues. From germline, CDR1 is SGDLS and CDR2 YYNGEE. CDR3 DNA sequence: TGTGCCAGCAGCGTGACAGTCTATAATTCACCCCTCCACTTT. It translates to CASSVTVYNSPLHF.

The rearrangement joins TRBV7-9 to TRBJ1-3; D remains unclear. Germline CDR1 SEHNR, CDR2 FQNEAQ (reference sequence). CDR3 length equals 14 residues. The ends were cut back, 6 bases at V and 0 bases at J, with 9 bases in the middle. This chain's CDR3 is CASSQTTSGNTIYF. In nucleotides, the CDR3 is TGTGCCAGCAGTCAGACAACCTCTGGAAACACCATATATTTT.

This clone was recorded a few times. V is TRBV7-2 and J is TRBJ2-7, with D perhaps matching TRBD1 (6 bases). This CDR3 contains 14 residues. V gave up 1 base and J gave up 4 bases, with 11 bases separating them. Germline V gives CDR1 SGHTA, CDR2 FQGNSA. Here the CDR3 reads CASSLGGLGYEQYF. The CDR3, as DNA: TGTGCCAGCAGCTTAGGGGGGCTCGGGTACGAGCAGTACTTC.

The rearrangement uses TRBV4-1 and TRBJ2-5, with TRBD2 as a possible D gene (7 bases). Germline V CDR1 and CDR2: MGHRA, YSYEKL. The CDR3 is 17 amino acids. Trimming took 3 bases from V and 3 from J, leaving 20 bases between them. The CDR3 protein is CASSQVGGPRYKETQYF. In nucleotides, the CDR3 is TGCGCCAGCAGCCAGGTGGGGGGGCCCCGGTACAAAGAGACCCAGTACTTC.

The chain recombines TRBV7-9 with TRBJ1-4; no reliable D call. The V end lost 0 bases, the J end lost 8 bases, and 10 bases lay between the germline ends. The CDR3 has 14 amino acids. Per the germline V gene, CDR1 is SEHNR and CDR2 is FQNEAQ (reference sequence). The CDR3 DNA sequence: TGTGCCAGCAGCTTAGCCGGGGTGTTGGAAAAACTGTTTTTT. This sequence encodes CASSLAGVLEKLFF.

This rearrangement joins TRBV30 to TRBJ1-2; TRBD1 matches 7 bases. The CDR3 is 12 residues long. The germline CDR1 and CDR2 sequences are GTSNPN and SVGIG (reference sequence). V shed 8 bases, J shed 7 bases, and the junction held 10 bases outside the gene matches. The CDR3 DNA reads TGTGCCCGCGACCACAGGGGTGCTGGCTACACCTTC. Encoded protein: CARDHRGAGYTF.